Reported below is one T cell receptor beta chain. The data stem from a study of cytomegalovirus exposure and HLA in healthy donors. Amplification used 60 Vbeta primers and 13 Jbeta primers. Method: immunoSEQ multiplex PCR; TCRdb's copy keeps in-frame clones and lacks some. The sample includes 200,000 to 250,000 clones, approximately 90% of them seen just once. Germline values: CDR1 SGHRS, CDR2 YFSETQ. This CDR3 contains 16 residues. Trimming removed 2 bases from V and 4 bases from J; junction bases left unmatched: 8. This TCR came from a woman between 18 and 29 years old in good health and CMV-seronegative. Sequencing was performed on PBMCs. This chain links TRBV5-1 with TRBJ2-3, with 9 positions matching TRBD1. The CDR3 bases are TGCGCCAGCAGCTTATCGGGACAGGGTATCGCAGATACGCAGTATTTT. This translates into CASSLSGQGIADTQYF.